Below are 10 T cell receptor beta chains sequenced from a single sample in a study of patients and donors after allogeneic stem cell transplantation. TCRdb re-called the RT-PCR reads through MiXCR, storing one row per CDR3 protein. The sample records approximately 21,000 distinct CDR3 sequences, about 30% being singletons. The sample taken for sequencing was blood, either unsorted or a sorted T cell fraction (not recorded which). These receptor sequences come from a human donor who was either an allogeneic HSCT recipient or a stem cell or donor lymphocyte infusion donor (not recorded which). It is not recorded whose cells these are; they may come from a transplant donor.

The chain recombines TRBV5-4 with TRBJ2-3; 10 positions match TRBD1. The CDR3 consists of 15 residues. V lost 3 bases and J lost 1; bases outside the gene matches: 2. Germline CDR1 reads SGHNT; CDR2 reads YYREEE (reference sequence). The CDR3 protein is CASSWDRGGTDTQYF. CDR3 in DNA: TGTGCCAGCAGCTGGGACAGGGGAGGCACAGATACGCAGTATTTT.

This chain's CDR3 is CASSRDGEVADTQYF. Written as DNA, the CDR3 is TGTGCCAGCAGCCGGGACGGGGAGGTCGCAGATACGCAGTATTTT. The gene calls are TRBV5-5 and TRBJ2-3, with a tentative D call TRBD2 (6 bases). The V gene's germline CDR1 is SGHKS and CDR2 YYEKEE (reference sequence). The CDR3 has 15 amino acids. Trimming shortened V by 4 bases and J by 4 bases, and 16 bases separated the two germline ends.

This clonotype was seen a few times. The chain links TRBV12-3 or TRBV12-4 to TRBJ1-1, with 9 bases lining up with TRBD1. The CDR3 has 19 amino acids. V lost 2 bases to trimming and J lost 0 bases; unmatched junction nucleotides: 13. In DNA form, the CDR3 reads TGTGCCAGCAGTTTATTGGTACCGACAGGGGGAGTCATGAACACTGAAGCTTTCTTT. Amino acid sequence: CASSLLVPTGGVMNTEAFF.

This rearrangement joins TRBV10-3 to TRBJ2-5; 9 bases map to TRBD1. The CDR3 spans 13 residues. CDR1 is ENHRY, CDR2 SYGVKD, per germline. J gave up 3 bases and V 9 bases, and 5 bases lay outside the gene matches. Here the CDR3 DNA reads TGTGCCATACAGGGGGCGGTTGAAGAGACCCAGTACTTC. Protein sequence: CAIQGAVEETQYF.

This chain links TRBV10-3 with TRBJ2-3; D ambiguous. Germline V gives CDR1 ENHRY, CDR2 SYGVKD. Trimming took 8 bases from V and 2 from J, leaving 11 bases between them. CDR3 size: 13 residues. Here the CDR3 reads CAIEKEFTDTQYF. Here the CDR3 DNA reads TGTGCCATCGAGAAGGAGTTCACAGATACGCAGTATTTT.

Note on this clonotype: This may be a read error, as it is one base from a much larger clone. DNA for the CDR3: TGTGCCAGCAGTTTAGACAATGAGCAGTTCTTC. Protein sequence: CASSLDNEQFF. The chain is built from TRBV27 and TRBJ2-1, with D unresolved. This CDR3 has 11 residues. The V gene's germline CDR1 is MNHEY and CDR2 SMNVEV (reference sequence). Deletions cut 2 bases from V and 5 bases from J, with 1 base between.

The chain recombines TRBV29-1 with TRBJ2-5, with 11 bases that match TRBD2. The germline V gene encodes CDR1 SQVTM and CDR2 ANQGSEA. With V trimmed by 7 bases and J by 5 bases, 6 bases remained unmatched. This CDR3 is built from 13 residues. The CDR3 bases are TGCAGCGCCGTACTAGCGGGGGTGGAGACCCAGTACTTC. Amino acid sequence: CSAVLAGVETQYF.

The chain joins TRBV24-1 to TRBJ2-2; TRBD1 matches at 9 bases. The ends lost 7 bases at V and 7 bases at J; junction bases unmatched: 9. The CDR3 runs 15 residues. In germline, CDR1 is KGHDR, CDR2 SFDVKD. The CDR3 coding sequence is TGTGCCACCAGCCCAACAGGGGGCGCCGTCGGGGAGCTGTTTTTT. This codes for CATSPTGGAVGELFF.

The chain links TRBV11-3 to TRBJ2-5; D unclear. The germline V gene encodes CDR1 SGHNT and CDR2 YENEEA. Trimming pared 4 bases from V and 2 bases from J, leaving 17 bases between. CDR3 length: 16 residues. In DNA, the CDR3 is TGTGCCAGCAGCTCCTCCAAAGGCTCTAGACAAGAGACCCAGTACTTC. Translated, it gives CASSSSKGSRQETQYF.

This clonotype was seen once. V gene TRBV7-9 combines with J gene TRBJ1-1; TRBD1 matches 10 bases. The CDR3 runs 15 residues. V lost 2 bases to trimming and J lost 6 bases; unmatched junction nucleotides: 6. The germline V gene has CDR1 SEHNR and CDR2 FQNEAQ (reference sequence). The CDR3 bases are TGTGCCAGCAGCTTACACCCCGGGACAGGGGCTGAAGCTTTCTTT. Its translation is CASSLHPGTGAEAFF.